This TCR beta chain was sequenced during a study of blood T cell repertoires in COVID-19. A few counts support this clone. Some clones are missing from TCRdb's copy, which holds only in-frame ones; the method was immunoSEQ multiplex PCR. The sample yields 120,000 to 150,000 clones, 89% seen once. The sequencing sample was made of peripheral blood. The receptor comes from a human donor in a cohort sampled during active COVID-19.

CDR3: CASSLGAPLDTQYF. In DNA form, the CDR3 reads TGTGCCAGCAGTTTAGGGGCACCGCTAGATACGCAGTATTTT. V is TRBV27 and J is TRBJ2-3, with TRBD1 as a possible D gene (5 bases). V lost 2 bases and J 5 bases, leaving 11 bases between the germline ends. This CDR3 contains 14 residues. Germline CDR1 MNHEY, CDR2 SMNVEV (reference sequence).